The clone carrying this T cell receptor beta chain was observed a few times. Researchers took RNA transcripts and amplified the TCR beta CDR3 regions from them. TCR CDR3 underwent first-round RT-PCR with the HTBI primer set. In TCRdb, the multiplex PCR reads were re-called with MiXCR into one record per CDR3 protein. Of some 560,000 distinct CDR3 sequences listed, around a sixth are singletons. This entry belongs to a study of T cells in Graves' hyperthyroidism and ophthalmopathy. The CDR3 has 13 residues. Trimming removed 1 base from V and 5 bases from J, with 6 bases in between. Germline CDR1 reads MGHRA; CDR2 reads YSYEKL.

Input material: blood. The chain joins TRBV4-1 to TRBJ1-5, with unresolved D. The receptor comes from a woman aged 25 to 39 with Graves' hyperthyroidism. CDR3 sequence (DNA): TGCGCCAGCAGCCAAGCTCACGATCAGCCCCAGCATTTT. Translation: CASSQAHDQPQHF.